The 7 T cell receptor beta chains below were found in one sample sequenced in a study of sequential checkpoint blockade in melanoma. Treatment noted: randomized to nivolumab then ipilimumab (arm A) or the reverse (arm B). Only in-frame clones appear in the TCRdb table, and some are missing; sequencing was by immunoSEQ multiplex PCR. The table has tens of thousands of clones, roughly 91% seen once. This specimen was CD8+ T cells sorted from blood (inferred from file names), taken from a patient given nivolumab and ipilimumab in sequence. These receptor sequences come from a human donor with melanoma.

V is TRBV29-1 and J is TRBJ2-5; the match to TRBD1 covers 9 bases. The V segment lost 7 bases and the J segment 4 bases; nucleotides outside the gene matches: 4. Germline lookup yields CDR1 SQVTM and CDR2 ANQGSEA. This CDR3 is 12 amino acids long. CDR3 nucleotides: TGCAGCGCAAAGACAGGGGGAGAGACCCAGTACTTC. Its protein product is CSAKTGGETQYF.

V gene TRBV6-5 combines with J gene TRBJ2-5, with D possibly being TRBD2 (5 bases). V was shortened by 8 bases and J by 5 bases, with 18 bases between the two germline ends. This CDR3 is built from 14 residues. Germline CDR1 is MNHEY and CDR2 is SVGAGI. DNA for the CDR3: TGTGCCAGCTTATCCCCAGTGGAGGAGGAGACCCAGTACTTC. As protein: CASLSPVEEETQYF.

The J gene is TRBJ1-1, the V gene TRBV5-1; 8 bases align to TRBD1. CDR1 SGHRS and CDR2 YFSETQ come from the germline V gene. Trimming removed 2 bases from V and 1 base from J; junction bases left unmatched: 4. The CDR3 length is 15 residues. CDR3 nucleotides: TGCGCCAGCAGCTTTTGGGACAGGAGGAACACTGAAGCTTTCTTT. Translating it yields CASSFWDRRNTEAFF.

This chain uses TRBV28 with TRBJ2-1; no reliable D call. The CDR3 consists of 12 residues. Germline CDR1 MDHEN, CDR2 SYDVKM. V lost 10 bases to trimming and J lost 8 bases, with 15 bases between them. CDR3 amino acids: CATQEENHEQFF. The CDR3 nucleotides are TGTGCCACCCAGGAAGAAAACCATGAGCAGTTCTTC.

The chain uses TRBV6-5 and TRBJ1-1, with 10 bases matching TRBD1. CDR1 is MNHEY, CDR2 SVGAGI, per germline. After removal of 10 bases from V and 6 bases from J, the junction contained 11 bases not matched to a gene. CDR3 length: 14 amino acids. CDR3 nucleotides: TGTGCCACCAATCTTCGACAGGGGGCCGCTGAAGCTTTCTTT. Its protein is CATNLRQGAAEAFF.

This clone was picked up one time. This rearrangement joins TRBV5-5 to TRBJ1-5, with 12 bases that match TRBD1. The CDR3 totals 15 residues. Germline V gives CDR1 SGHKS, CDR2 YYEKEE (reference sequence). Losses at the gene ends were 1 base for V and 5 bases for J; bases not matched to a gene: 1. CDR3 region: CASSLRDRGHQPQHF. In DNA form, the CDR3 reads TGTGCCAGCAGCTTGAGGGACAGGGGGCATCAGCCCCAGCATTTT.

This rearrangement joins TRBV10-2 to TRBJ2-3; tentatively, D is TRBD2 (6 bases). The CDR3 is made up of 14 amino acids. The V and J ends lost 4 bases and 1 base respectively, with 9 bases between them. Germline CDR1 WSHSY, CDR2 SAAADI. The CDR3 protein is CASSVAEGTDTQYF. For the CDR3, the DNA is TGCGCCAGCAGTGTAGCGGAGGGCACAGATACGCAGTATTTT.